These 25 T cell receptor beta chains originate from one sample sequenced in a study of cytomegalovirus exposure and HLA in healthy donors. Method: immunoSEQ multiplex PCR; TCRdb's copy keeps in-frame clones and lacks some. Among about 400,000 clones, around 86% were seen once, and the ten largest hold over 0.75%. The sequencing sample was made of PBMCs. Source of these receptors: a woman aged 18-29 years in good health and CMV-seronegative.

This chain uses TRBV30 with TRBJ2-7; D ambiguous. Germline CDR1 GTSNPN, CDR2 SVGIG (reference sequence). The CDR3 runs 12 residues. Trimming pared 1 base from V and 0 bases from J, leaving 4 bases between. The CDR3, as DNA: TGTGCCTGGAGTGCACTCTCCTACGAGCAGTACTTC. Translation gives CAWSALSYEQYF.

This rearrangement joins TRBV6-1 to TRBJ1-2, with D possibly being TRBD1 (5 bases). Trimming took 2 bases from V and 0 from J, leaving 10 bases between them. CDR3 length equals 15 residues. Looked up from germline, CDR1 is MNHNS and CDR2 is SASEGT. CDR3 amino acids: CASSEIGEANYGYTF. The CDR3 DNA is TGTGCCAGCAGTGAAATAGGGGAGGCTAACTATGGCTACACCTTC.

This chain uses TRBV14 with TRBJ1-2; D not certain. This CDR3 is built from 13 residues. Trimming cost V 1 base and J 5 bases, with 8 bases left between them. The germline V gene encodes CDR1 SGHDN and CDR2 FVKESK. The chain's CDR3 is CASSQGGIYGYTF. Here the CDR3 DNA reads TGTGCCAGCAGCCAAGGCGGCATTTATGGCTACACCTTC.

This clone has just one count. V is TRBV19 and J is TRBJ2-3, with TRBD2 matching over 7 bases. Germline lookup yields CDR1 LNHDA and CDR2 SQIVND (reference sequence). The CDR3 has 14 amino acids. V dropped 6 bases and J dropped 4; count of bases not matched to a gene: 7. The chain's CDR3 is CASRPGGRADTQYF. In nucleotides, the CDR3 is TGTGCCAGTAGACCCGGGGGGAGGGCAGATACGCAGTATTTT.

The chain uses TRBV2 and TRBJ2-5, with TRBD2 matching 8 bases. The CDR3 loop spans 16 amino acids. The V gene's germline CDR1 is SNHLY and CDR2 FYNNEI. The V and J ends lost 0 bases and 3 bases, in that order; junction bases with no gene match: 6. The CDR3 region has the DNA TGTGCCAGCAGTGAAGCCCGGGGGGGTATAAAAGAGACCCAGTACTTC. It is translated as CASSEARGGIKETQYF.

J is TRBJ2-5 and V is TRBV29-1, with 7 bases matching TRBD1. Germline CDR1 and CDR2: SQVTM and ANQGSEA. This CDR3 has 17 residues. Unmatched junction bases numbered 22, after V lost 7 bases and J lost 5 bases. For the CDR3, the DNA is TGCAGCGGCTCCGGGACAGACCGGGCTTTGCTAGAGGAGACCCAGTACTTC. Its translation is CSGSGTDRALLEETQYF.

The CDR3: CARGGSRYEQYF. The CDR3 bases are TGTGCCAGGGGAGGCTCCCGCTACGAGCAGTACTTC. The gene calls are TRBV6-4 and TRBJ2-7, with D perhaps TRBD2 (6 bases). This CDR3 contains 12 residues. Per germline, CDR1 MRHNA and CDR2 SNTAGT. V lost 9 bases to trimming and J lost 3 bases, with 12 bases between them.

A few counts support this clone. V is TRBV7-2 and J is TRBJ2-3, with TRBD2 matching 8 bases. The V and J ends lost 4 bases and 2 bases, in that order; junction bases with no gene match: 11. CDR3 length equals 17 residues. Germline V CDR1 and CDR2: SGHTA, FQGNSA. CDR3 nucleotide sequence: TGTGCCAGCAGCTCCCATACCCCAGCGGGAGACACAGATACGCAGTATTTT. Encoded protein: CASSSHTPAGDTDTQYF.

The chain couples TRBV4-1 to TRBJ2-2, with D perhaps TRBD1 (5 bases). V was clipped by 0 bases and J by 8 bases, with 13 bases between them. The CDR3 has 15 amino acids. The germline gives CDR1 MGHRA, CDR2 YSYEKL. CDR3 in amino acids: CASSQEPGSGGELFF. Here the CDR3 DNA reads TGCGCCAGCAGCCAAGAGCCAGGATCAGGGGGGGAGCTGTTTTTT.

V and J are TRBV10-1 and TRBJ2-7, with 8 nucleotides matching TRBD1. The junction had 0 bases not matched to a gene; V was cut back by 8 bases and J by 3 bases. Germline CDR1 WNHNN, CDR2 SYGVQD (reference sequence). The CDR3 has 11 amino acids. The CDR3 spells CASGQGYEQYF. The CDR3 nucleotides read TGCGCCAGCGGACAGGGCTACGAGCAGTACTTC.

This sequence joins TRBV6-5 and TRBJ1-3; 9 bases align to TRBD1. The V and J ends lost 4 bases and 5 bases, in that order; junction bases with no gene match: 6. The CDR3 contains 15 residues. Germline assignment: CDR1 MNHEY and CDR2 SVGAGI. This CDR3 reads CASSFRYRGRNTIYF. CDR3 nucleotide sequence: TGTGCCAGCAGTTTCCGCTACAGGGGGCGAAACACCATATATTTT.

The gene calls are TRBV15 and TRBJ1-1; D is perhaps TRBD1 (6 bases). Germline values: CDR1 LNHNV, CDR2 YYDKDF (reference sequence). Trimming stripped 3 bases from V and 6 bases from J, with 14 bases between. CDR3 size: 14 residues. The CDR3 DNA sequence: TGTGCCACCAGCAGCGAAGGGGGGGGCCCTGAAGCTTTCTTT. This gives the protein CATSSEGGGPEAFF.

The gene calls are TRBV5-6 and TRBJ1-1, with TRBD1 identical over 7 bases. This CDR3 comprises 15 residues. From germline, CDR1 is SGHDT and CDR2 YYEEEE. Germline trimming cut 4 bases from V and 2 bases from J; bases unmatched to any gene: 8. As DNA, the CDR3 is TGTGCCAGCAGCCATGGGGACAGAAAAAACACTGAAGCTTTCTTT. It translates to CASSHGDRKNTEAFF.

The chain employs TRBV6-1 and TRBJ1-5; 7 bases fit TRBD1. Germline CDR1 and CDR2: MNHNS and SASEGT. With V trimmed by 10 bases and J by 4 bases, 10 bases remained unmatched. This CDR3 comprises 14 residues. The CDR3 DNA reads TGTGCCACCCTACGGACAGGAGAGAATCAGCCCCAGCATTTT. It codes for CATLRTGENQPQHF.

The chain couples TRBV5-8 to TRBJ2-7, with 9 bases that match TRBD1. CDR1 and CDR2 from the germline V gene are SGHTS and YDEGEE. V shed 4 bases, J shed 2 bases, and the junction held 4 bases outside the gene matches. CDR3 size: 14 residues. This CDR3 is CASSQGQGAYEQYF. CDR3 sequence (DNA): TGTGCCAGCAGCCAGGGACAGGGCGCCTACGAGCAGTACTTC.

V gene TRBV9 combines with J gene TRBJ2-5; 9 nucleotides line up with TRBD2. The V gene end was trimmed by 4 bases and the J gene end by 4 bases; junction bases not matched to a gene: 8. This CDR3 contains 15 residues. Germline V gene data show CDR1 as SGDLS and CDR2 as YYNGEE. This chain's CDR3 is CASSPKGTSRETQYF. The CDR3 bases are TGTGCCAGCAGCCCAAAAGGGACTAGCCGAGAGACCCAGTACTTC.

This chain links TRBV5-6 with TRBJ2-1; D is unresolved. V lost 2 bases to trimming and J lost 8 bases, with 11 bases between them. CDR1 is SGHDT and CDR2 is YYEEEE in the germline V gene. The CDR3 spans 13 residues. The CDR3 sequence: CASSFIRVDEQFF. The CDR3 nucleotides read TGTGCCAGCAGCTTTATTCGGGTGGATGAGCAGTTCTTC.

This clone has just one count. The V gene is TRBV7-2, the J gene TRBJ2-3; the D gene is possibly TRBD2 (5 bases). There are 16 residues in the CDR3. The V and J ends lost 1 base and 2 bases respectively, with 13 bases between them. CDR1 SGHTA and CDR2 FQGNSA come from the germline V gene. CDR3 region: CASSLGRGWLTDTQYF. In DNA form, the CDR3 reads TGTGCCAGCAGCTTAGGCCGGGGATGGCTCACAGATACGCAGTATTTT.

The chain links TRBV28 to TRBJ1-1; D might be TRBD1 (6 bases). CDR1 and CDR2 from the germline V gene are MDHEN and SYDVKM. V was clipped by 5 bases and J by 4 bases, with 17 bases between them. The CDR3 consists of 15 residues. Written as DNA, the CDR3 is TGTGCCAGCAGTCCGCTCGTCACAGGGAGCACTGAAGCTTTCTTT. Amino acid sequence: CASSPLVTGSTEAFF.

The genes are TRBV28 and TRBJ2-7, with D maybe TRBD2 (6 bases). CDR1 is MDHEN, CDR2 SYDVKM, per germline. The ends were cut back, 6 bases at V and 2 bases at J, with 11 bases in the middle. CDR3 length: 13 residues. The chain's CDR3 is CASRPGLTYEQYF. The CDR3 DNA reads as TGTGCCAGCAGACCGGGACTTACCTACGAGCAGTACTTC.

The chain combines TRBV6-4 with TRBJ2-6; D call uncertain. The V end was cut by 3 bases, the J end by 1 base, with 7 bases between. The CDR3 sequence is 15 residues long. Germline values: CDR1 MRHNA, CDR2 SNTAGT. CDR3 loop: CASSEETSGANVLTF. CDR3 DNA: TGTGCCAGCAGTGAAGAGACATCTGGGGCCAACGTCCTGACTTTC.

The CDR3 loop is CASSVGLAGEVGELFF. As DNA, the CDR3 is TGTGCCAGCAGCGTAGGACTAGCGGGAGAAGTCGGGGAGCTGTTTTTT. V usage is TRBV9 and J usage is TRBJ2-2, with TRBD2 matching over 12 bases. This CDR3 is 16 amino acids long. Trimming cost V 0 bases and J 7 bases; bases outside gene matches: 4. Germline lookup yields CDR1 SGDLS and CDR2 YYNGEE.

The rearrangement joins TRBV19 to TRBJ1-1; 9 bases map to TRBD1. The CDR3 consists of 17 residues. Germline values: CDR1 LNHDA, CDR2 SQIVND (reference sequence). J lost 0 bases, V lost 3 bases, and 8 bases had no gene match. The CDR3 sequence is CASSIRGQGPMNTEAFF. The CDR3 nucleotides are TGTGCCAGTAGTATCCGGGGACAGGGCCCTATGAACACTGAAGCTTTCTTT.

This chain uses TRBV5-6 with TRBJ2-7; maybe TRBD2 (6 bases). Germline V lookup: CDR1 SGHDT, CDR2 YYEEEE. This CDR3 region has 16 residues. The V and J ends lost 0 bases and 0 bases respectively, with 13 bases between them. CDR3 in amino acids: CASSLAPWRASYEQYF. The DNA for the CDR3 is TGTGCCAGCAGCTTGGCCCCATGGAGGGCCTCCTACGAGCAGTACTTC.

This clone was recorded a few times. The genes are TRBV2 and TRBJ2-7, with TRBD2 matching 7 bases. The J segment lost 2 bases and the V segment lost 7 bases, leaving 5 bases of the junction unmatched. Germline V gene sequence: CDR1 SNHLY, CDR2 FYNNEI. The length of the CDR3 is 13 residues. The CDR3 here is CASKGRETYEQYF. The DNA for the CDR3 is TGTGCCAGCAAGGGGAGGGAAACCTACGAGCAGTACTTC. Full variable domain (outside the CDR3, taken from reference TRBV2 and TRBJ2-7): EPEVTQTPSHQVTQMGQEVILRCVPISNHLYFYWYRQILGQKVEFLVSFYNNEISEKSEIFDDQFSVERPDGSNFTLKIRSTKLEDSAMYFCASKGRETYEQYFGPGTRLTVT.